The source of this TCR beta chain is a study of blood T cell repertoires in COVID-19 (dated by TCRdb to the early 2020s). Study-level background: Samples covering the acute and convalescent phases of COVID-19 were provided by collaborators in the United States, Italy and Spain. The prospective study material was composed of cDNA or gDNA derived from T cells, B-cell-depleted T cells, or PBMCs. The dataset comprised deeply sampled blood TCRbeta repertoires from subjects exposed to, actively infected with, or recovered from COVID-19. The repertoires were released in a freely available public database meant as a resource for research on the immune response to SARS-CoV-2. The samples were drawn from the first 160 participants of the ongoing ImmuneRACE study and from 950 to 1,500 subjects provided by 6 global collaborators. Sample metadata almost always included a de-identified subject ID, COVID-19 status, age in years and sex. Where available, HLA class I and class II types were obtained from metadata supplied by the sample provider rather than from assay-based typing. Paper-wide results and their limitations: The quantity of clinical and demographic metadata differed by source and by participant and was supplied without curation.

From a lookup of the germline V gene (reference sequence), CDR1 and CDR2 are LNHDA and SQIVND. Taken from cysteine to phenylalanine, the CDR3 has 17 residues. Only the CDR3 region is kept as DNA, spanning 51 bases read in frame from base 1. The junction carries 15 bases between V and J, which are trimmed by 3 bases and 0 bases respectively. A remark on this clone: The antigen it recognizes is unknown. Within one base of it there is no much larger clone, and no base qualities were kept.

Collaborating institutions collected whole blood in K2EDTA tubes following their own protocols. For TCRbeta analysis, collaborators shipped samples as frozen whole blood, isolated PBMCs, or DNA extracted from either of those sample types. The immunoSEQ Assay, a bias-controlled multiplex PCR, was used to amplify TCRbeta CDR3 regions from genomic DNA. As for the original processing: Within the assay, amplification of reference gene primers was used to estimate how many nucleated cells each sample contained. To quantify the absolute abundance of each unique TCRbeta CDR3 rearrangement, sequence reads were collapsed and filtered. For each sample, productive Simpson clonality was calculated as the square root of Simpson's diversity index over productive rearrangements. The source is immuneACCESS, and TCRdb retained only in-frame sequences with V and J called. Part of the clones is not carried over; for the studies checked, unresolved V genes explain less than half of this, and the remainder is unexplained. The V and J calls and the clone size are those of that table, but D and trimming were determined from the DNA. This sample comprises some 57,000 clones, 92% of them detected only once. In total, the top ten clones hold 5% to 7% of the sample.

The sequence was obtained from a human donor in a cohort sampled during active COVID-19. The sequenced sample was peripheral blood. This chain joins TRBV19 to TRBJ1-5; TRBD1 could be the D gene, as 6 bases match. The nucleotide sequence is TGTGCCAGTAGTATGGTCGGGACACAGGGTAGCAATCAGCCCCAGCATTTT. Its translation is CASSMVGTQGSNQPQHF.